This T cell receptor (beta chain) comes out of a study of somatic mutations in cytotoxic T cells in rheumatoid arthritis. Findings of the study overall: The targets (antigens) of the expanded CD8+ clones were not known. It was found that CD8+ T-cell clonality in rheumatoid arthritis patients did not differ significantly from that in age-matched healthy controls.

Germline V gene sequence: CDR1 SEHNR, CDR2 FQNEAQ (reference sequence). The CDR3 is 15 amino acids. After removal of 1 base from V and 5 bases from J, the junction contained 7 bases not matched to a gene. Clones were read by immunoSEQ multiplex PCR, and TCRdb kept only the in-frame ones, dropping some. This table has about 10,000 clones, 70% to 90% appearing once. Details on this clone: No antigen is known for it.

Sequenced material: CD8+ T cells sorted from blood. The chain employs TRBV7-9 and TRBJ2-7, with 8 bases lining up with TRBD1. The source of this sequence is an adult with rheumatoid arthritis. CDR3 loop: CASSLVGRGQNEQYF. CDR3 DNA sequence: TGTGCCAGCAGCTTAGTAGGCAGGGGGCAGAACGAGCAGTACTTC.